This T cell receptor beta chain appears in the sequencing data of a study of blood T cells in healthy people across ages. Next came a second PCR, run for about 6 to 11 cycles, which used a sample-barcoded 5' primer along with a J-beta primer mix. From the 5' RACE reads, TCRdb called clonotypes with MiXCR, one entry per CDR3 protein. The table lists 1.5 million to 1.9 million distinct CDR3 sequences, approximately 42% of them singletons. Study results and limitations: Percentage of naive T cells showed a strong correlation with TCR beta diversity. Donors of long life had a larger count of naive CD4+ cells and greater diversity than aged donors.

Between the trimmed V and J ends, which lost 5 bases and 4 bases, there was a span of 14 bases. The CDR3 has 14 residues. Germline V gene sequence: CDR1 SGHTA, CDR2 FQGNSA. This clonotype showed up just a few times. Its specificity is unknown. This clonotype originated in a woman between 18 and 29 years old in good health. V is TRBV7-2 and J is TRBJ1-2; D ambiguous. The material sequenced was blood. Here the CDR3 reads CASSRSGFFYGYTF. CDR3 in DNA: TGTGCCAGCAGCCGCTCAGGTTTCTTCTATGGCTACACCTTC.